These T cell receptor beta chains were read from a single sample in a study of blood T cell repertoires in COVID-19. Only in-frame clones appear in the TCRdb table, and some are missing; sequencing was by immunoSEQ multiplex PCR. The table records 350,000 to 400,000 clones, around nine tenths of them present only once. The sample taken for sequencing was PBMCs or T cells enriched from blood (not recorded which). The receptors stem from a woman in her twenties or thirties who had recovered from COVID-19. Each CDR3 is given with its conserved first and last residue. A D gene is named only where the DNA matches it firmly. The listing skips clone size in some rows; elsewhere it reads once, few, many or a size class.

abundance,j_gene,v_gene,d_gene,CDR3nt,CDR3aa
.,TRBJ2-1,TRBV6-5,TRBD1,TGTGCCAGCAGTCGGGGACAGGGAAGGAATGAGCAGTTCTTC,CASSRGQGRNEQFF
.,TRBJ2-7,TRBV4-1,.,TGCGCCAGCAGCCAAGATCCGGCAGGGCGAGCGTCCGAGCAGTACTTC,CASSQDPAGRASEQYF
.,TRBJ2-7,TRBV30,TRBD1,TGTGCCTGGAGTTGGTCCGGGACAGGTGTTTACGAGCAGTACTTC,CAWSWSGTGVYEQYF
.,TRBJ1-1,TRBV9,.,TGTGCCAGCGGGGACTCGGGGGGCACTGAAGCTTTCTTT,CASGDSGGTEAFF
.,TRBJ1-6,TRBV5-5,.,TGTGCCAGCAGCTTGCTACGGGGGTTGGATTCACCCCTCCACTTT,CASSLLRGLDSPLHF
.,TRBJ1-6,TRBV30,TRBD1,TGTGCCTGGACGACAGGGGTAGGATCACCCCTCCACTTT,CAWTTGVGSPLHF
.,TRBJ1-2,TRBV2,.,TGTGCCAGCAGAGCCGGGACACTAAACTATGGCTACACCTTC,CASRAGTLNYGYTF
.,TRBJ2-1,TRBV4-1,TRBD2,TGCGCCAGCAGCCAAGAAACGCCCCCGGCTAGCGGGAGAAGTGAGCAGTTCTTC,CASSQETPPASGRSEQFF
.,TRBJ2-2,TRBV7-9,TRBD2,TGTGCCAGCAGCTCTTTAACTAGCGGGTACCGGGAGCTGTTTTTT,CASSSLTSGYRELFF
.,TRBJ1-5,TRBV15,.,TGTGCCACCAGCAGAGGGGAGGGCAATCAGCCCCAGCATTTT,CATSRGEGNQPQHF
.,TRBJ2-7,TRBV30,.,TGTGCCTGGAGTCCCTCTGGACTATACGAGCAGTACTTC,CAWSPSGLYEQYF
.,TRBJ2-5,TRBV5-6,TRBD1,TGTGCCAGCAGCTATAACAGGGGAATCCGCCACTTC,CASSYNRGIRHF
.,TRBJ2-2,TRBV5-4,TRBD2,TGTGCCAGCAGCGGCCTGCGGGGGGGGCACACCGGGGAGCTGTTTTTT,CASSGLRGGHTGELFF
.,TRBJ2-3,TRBV5-1,TRBD2,TGCGCCAGCAGCTTTGGGGGGGAGGTCACAGATACGCAGTATTTT,CASSFGGEVTDTQYF
.,TRBJ1-2,TRBV19,TRBD1,TGTGCCAGTATGTGGGGACAGGGGTCCGATGGCTACACCTTC,CASMWGQGSDGYTF
.,TRBJ2-7,TRBV6-6,TRBD2,TGTGCCAGCAGGTATTCGGCGACTAGCGCTCAATACGAGCAGTACTTC,CASRYSATSAQYEQYF
.,TRBJ2-7,TRBV3-1/TRBV3-2,TRBD2,TGTGCCAGCAGCCAAGGCCTAGCGGGATTCTACGAGCAGTACTTC,CASSQGLAGFYEQYF
once,TRBJ2-1,TRBV7-9,TRBD2,TGTGCCAGCAGCCGATGGACTAGCGGGGGCTTATACAATGAGCAGTTCTTC,CASSRWTSGGLYNEQFF
.,TRBJ1-3,TRBV2,.,TGTGCCAGCAGTTCACGCCGGGGCAGGGGTGGAGGAAACACCATATATTTT,CASSSRRGRGGGNTIYF
.,TRBJ2-7,TRBV9,.,TGTGCCAGCGGAGCGGAGCAGTACTTC,CASGAEQYF
.,TRBJ2-7,TRBV30,TRBD2,TGTGCCTGGAGTGCAAGACTAGCATCACACGAGCAGTACTTC,CAWSARLASHEQYF
.,TRBJ2-3,TRBV2,.,TGTGCCAGCACTATCAGGGGGGATGGAGATACGCAGTATTTT,CASTIRGDGDTQYF
once,TRBJ1-1,TRBV27,.,TGTGCCAGCAGTCTAGCCGGCTATAACACTGAAGCTTTCTTT,CASSLAGYNTEAFF
.,TRBJ1-5,TRBV7-9,TRBD1,TGTGCCAGCACCGTCCGGGACAGTAATCAGCCCCAGCATTTT,CASTVRDSNQPQHF
.,TRBJ1-6,TRBV30,.,TGTGCCTGGAGTGTAATCAGTCAGGCAGGCTATAATTCACCCCTCCACTTT,CAWSVISQAGYNSPLHF
.,TRBJ2-1,TRBV11-2,TRBD2,TGTGCCAGCAGATTCGCGGGGCTGCGGGAGACCGATGAGCAGTTCTTC,CASRFAGLRETDEQFF
once,TRBJ1-5,TRBV9,TRBD1,TGTGCCAGCAGCGGGGGACAGAATCAGCCCCAGCATTTT,CASSGGQNQPQHF
.,TRBJ2-4,TRBV7-9,.,TGTGCCAGCAGCTCGGACAGTGAAAGTTCTCTAGCCAAAAACATTCAGTACTTC,CASSSDSESSLAKNIQYF
.,TRBJ2-7,TRBV5-1,.,TGCGCCAGCAGCTTGGCTTCCGAGCAGTACTTC,CASSLASEQYF
once,TRBJ2-1,TRBV10-2,TRBD2,TGCGCCAGCAGTGAGCCCGGGACTAGCGGGGGTGGGGATGAGCAGTTCTTC,CASSEPGTSGGGDEQFF
.,TRBJ1-1,TRBV15,.,TGTGCCACCAGTGGAACAGCTAACACTGAAGCTTTCTTT,CATSGTANTEAFF
.,TRBJ2-5,TRBV15,.,TGTGCCACCAGCAGGGCTACTAGTCATGGGAAAGAGACCCAGTACTTC,CATSRATSHGKETQYF
.,TRBJ2-3,TRBV6-1,TRBD2,TGTGCCAGCAGTGAAACTAGCGGGAGGCCCGTTTCTACGCAGTATTTT,CASSETSGRPVSTQYF
.,TRBJ1-1,TRBV9,.,TGTGCCAGCAGCCCTCGTAAGGCTACTACAGGAACTGAAGCTTTCTTT,CASSPRKATTGTEAFF
.,TRBJ1-1,TRBV20-1,.,TGCAGTGCTAGTAAACCCGGAGGGAGGAGCACTGAAGCTTTCTTT,CSASKPGGRSTEAFF
.,TRBJ1-3,TRBV7-6,.,TGTGCCAGCAGCTTCAGGGACTCTGGAAACACCATATATTTT,CASSFRDSGNTIYF
.,TRBJ2-2,TRBV24-1,TRBD2,TGTGCCACAATTCTAGCGGGAGGGACTAGCACCGGGGAGCTGTTTTTT,CATILAGGTSTGELFF
.,TRBJ2-1,TRBV3-1/TRBV3-2,.,TGTGCCAGCAGCCAAGATTCCCCTGGCGGGAAAAAGTTCTTC,CASSQDSPGGKKFF
.,TRBJ1-6,TRBV2,TRBD1,TGTGCCAGCAGTACGCAGGGGGATTCACCCCTCCACTTT,CASSTQGDSPLHF
.,TRBJ1-5,TRBV30,.,TGTGCCTGGACTACTAAAGGGGGTTGGAATCAGCCCCAGCATTTT,CAWTTKGGWNQPQHF
.,TRBJ2-3,TRBV2,.,TGTGCCAGCCGCCCAGGGTCCAAAAACACAGATACGCAGTATTTT,CASRPGSKNTDTQYF
.,TRBJ1-1,TRBV6-5,.,TGTGCCAGCAGGCCCCAGGGAACCACTGAAGCTTTCTTT,CASRPQGTTEAFF
.,TRBJ1-3,TRBV13,TRBD1,TGTGCCAGCAGCTACGGACAGGGGGCAGTGAACACCATATATTTT,CASSYGQGAVNTIYF
.,TRBJ1-1,TRBV10-3,TRBD1,TGTGCCATCAGTGGGACAGGGAACACTGAAGCTTTCTTT,CAISGTGNTEAFF
.,TRBJ1-1,TRBV29-1,.,TGCAGCGTTGTCGGTTTCTCCAACACTGAAGCTTTCTTT,CSVVGFSNTEAFF
.,TRBJ1-3,TRBV30,TRBD1,TGTGCCTGGACAGGGGGTCTTAGTGGAAACACCATATATTTT,CAWTGGLSGNTIYF
.,TRBJ2-3,TRBV6-4,TRBD2,TGTGCCAGCAGTGACTCGGCCACTAGCGGTACGCAGTATTTT,CASSDSATSGTQYF
.,TRBJ2-2,TRBV18,TRBD2,TGTGCCAGCTCCCCGCCGGGAGGGCTGGACACCGGGGAGCTGTTTTTT,CASSPPGGLDTGELFF
.,TRBJ1-6,TRBV27,.,TGTGTCAGCAAAGGAACAGGGAGCGGCCGAAACGTGATCCACTTT,CVSKGTGSGRNVIHF
.,TRBJ1-4,TRBV3-1/TRBV3-2,TRBD1,TGTGCCAGCAGCCTCAGAACCGGGACAGCAACTAATGAAAAACTGTTTTTT,CASSLRTGTATNEKLFF
.,TRBJ2-7,TRBV6-5,TRBD2,TGTGCCAGCAGTTACTCCGTCCTAGCGGGAGTTAACGAGCAGTACTTC,CASSYSVLAGVNEQYF
.,TRBJ2-2,TRBV9,TRBD2,TGTGCCAGCAGCGTAGGGGGAAGCGGGGTAACCGGGGAGCTGTTTTTT,CASSVGGSGVTGELFF
.,TRBJ2-3,TRBV7-2,TRBD1,TGTGCCAGCAGCTTCCGGGACAGTCGCACAGATACGCAGTATTTT,CASSFRDSRTDTQYF
.,TRBJ2-2,TRBV4-3,TRBD2,TGCGCCAGCAGCCAAGTAAATAGCGGGGGGTTTTACACCGGGGAGCTGTTTTTT,CASSQVNSGGFYTGELFF